This is a list of T cell receptor beta chains from one sample in a study of blood T cell repertoires in COVID-19. Sequencing used immunoSEQ multiplex PCR; TCRdb keeps in-frame clones, though not all of them. The sample holds fewer than 400,000 clones, more than 90% seen once. Sequenced material: PBMCs or T cells enriched from blood (not recorded which). Every receptor here comes from a woman aged 25 to 39 who had been exposed to COVID-19. The conserved cysteine and the conserved F or W are not part of the CDR3 here.

V	J	CDR3
TRBV18	TRBJ2-3	ASSPGGAADTQY
TRBV7-7	TRBJ2-5	ASSLAGGQGRETQY
TRBV12-5	TRBJ1-2	ATRISLKQGAGNYGYT
TRBV10-3	TRBJ2-3	AISKAGGGTDTQY
TRBV4-2	TRBJ1-2	ASSPGRDRAGYT
TRBV10-3	TRBJ2-1	AISNNPTYNEQF
TRBV19	TRBJ1-3	ASSPGTGAFGNTIY
TRBV9	TRBJ1-5	ASSASGGTDQPQH
TRBV6-6	TRBJ1-5	ASSYVALAGQPQH
TRBV5-3	TRBJ2-3	ARSLEAGGHLSTDTQY
TRBV5-1	TRBJ2-7	ASRRRGTGGDEQY
TRBV10-3	TRBJ2-5	ATGTQQETQY
TRBV11-2	TRBJ2-4	ASSFPRGRRVKNIQY
TRBV5-6	TRBJ1-1	ASIRWGSAEAF
TRBV15	TRBJ1-2	ATSRDLSTQVLANYGYT
TRBV7-7	TRBJ2-1	ASSQGNEQF
TRBV7-3	TRBJ1-6	ASSFGTGGNSPLH
TRBV4-1	TRBJ2-3	ASSLRLAGFTDTQY
TRBV19	TRBJ1-5	AGGPTGGGNQPQH
TRBV4-1	TRBJ2-2	ASSQGPAQGGGELF
TRBV7-6	TRBJ2-1	ASSTSGEGSYNEQF
TRBV7-9	TRBJ1-2	ASSQGVYGYT
TRBV12-5	TRBJ1-5	ASGDSYSNQPQH
TRBV27	TRBJ1-5	ASSLMGQPYNQPQH
TRBV5-1	TRBJ1-6	ASSSRDRGNSPLH
TRBV5-1	TRBJ2-5	ASSLELVRAGQRETQY
TRBV7-2	TRBJ1-1	ASNIQGGTEAF
TRBV4-2	TRBJ1-2	ASSQGRGTFYGYT
TRBV3-1/TRBV3-2	TRBJ2-7	ASSQSGGAYEQY